This T cell receptor beta chain originates from a study of CD8+ T cells in alopecia areata. Study-level background: Treated individuals took tofacitinib by mouth, 5 to 10 mg twice daily.

Study results and caveats: Clonality was higher in lesional than normal scalp, especially in alopecia totalis/universalis.

This clone was seen more than once but under ten times. Its specificity is not known. RNA was extracted and reverse transcribed into cDNA as the sequencing template. Some clones are missing from TCRdb's copy, which holds only in-frame ones; the method was immunoSEQ multiplex PCR. The sample shows hundreds of thousands of clones, about three fifths of them seen only once. The CDR3 sequence is 14 residues long. V shed 2 bases and J shed 0 bases, with 5 bases lying between them. The germline V gene has CDR1 MNHEY and CDR2 SMNVEV (reference sequence). Treatment noted: oral pan-JAK inhibitor, 5-10 mg twice daily. Individuals with alopecia areata gave both lesional scalp punch biopsies and peripheral blood for collection. PBMCs served as the source from which CD4+ and CD8+ T cells were sorted.

Specimen: CD4+ T cells sorted from blood, collected at approximately week 51, from a patient treated with tofacitinib. This chain links TRBV27 with TRBJ2-4; D gene unclear. The receptor was isolated from a human donor with alopecia areata. The CDR3 here is CASSLSSAKNIQYF. In DNA, the CDR3 is TGTGCCAGCAGTTTAAGCTCAGCCAAAAACATTCAGTACTTC.